The next 23 T cell receptor beta chains were all read from a single sample in a study of cytomegalovirus exposure and HLA in healthy donors. The primer mix had 60 Vbeta and 13 Jbeta primers. The data were produced by immunoSEQ multiplex PCR, yet TCRdb's version contains in-frame clones alone and is incomplete. The table has under 200,000 clones, roughly 80% seen once. The sequenced sample consisted of PBMCs. Receptors were obtained from a woman younger than 45 in good health and CMV-seropositive.

V usage is TRBV28 and J usage is TRBJ2-1; D call uncertain. V was trimmed by 4 bases and J by 0 bases, leaving 16 bases between them. CDR1 is MDHEN and CDR2 is SYDVKM in the germline V gene. The CDR3 is made up of 17 amino acids. The chain's CDR3 is CASSSNSLPSSYNEQFF. CDR3 nucleotides: TGTGCCAGCAGTTCTAACTCACTTCCAAGCTCCTACAATGAGCAGTTCTTC. Supplemented by reference TRBV28 and TRBJ2-1, the full variable domain reads DVKVTQSSRYLVKRTGEKVFLECVQDMDHENMFWYRQDPGLGLRLIYFSYDVKMKEKGDIPEGYSVSREKKERFSLILESASTNQTSMYLCASSSNSLPSSYNEQFFGPGTRLTVL.

The genes are TRBV5-1 and TRBJ2-1; weak D call: TRBD1 (6 bases). Trimming cost V 4 bases and J 6 bases, with 8 bases left between them. The CDR3 sequence is 12 residues long. Germline-derived CDR1 and CDR2 are SGHRS and YFSETQ. DNA for the CDR3: TGCGCCAGCAGCCAACAGGGCAATGAGCAGTTCTTC. Translation gives CASSQQGNEQFF.

The chain is built from TRBV6-4 and TRBJ1-5, with D tentatively TRBD1 (6 bases). The CDR3 is 14 residues long. Germline V gene data show CDR1 as MRHNA and CDR2 as SNTAGT. V dropped 4 bases and J dropped 6 bases, with 13 bases sitting between them. CDR3 sequence (DNA): TGTGCCAGCAGTGTGGCAGGGGACCGTCAGCCCCAGCATTTT. Translated, it gives CASSVAGDRQPQHF.

This clone came up once. This sequence joins TRBV10-3 and TRBJ2-7; 16 nucleotides agree with TRBD2. CDR3 length: 13 amino acids. The V gene end was trimmed by 9 bases and the J gene end by 6 bases; junction bases not matched to a gene: 2. Germline CDR1 reads ENHRY; CDR2 reads SYGVKD. The CDR3 coding sequence is TGTGCCATGGGACTAGCGGGAGGGGGCGAGCAGTACTTC. The encoded protein is CAMGLAGGGEQYF.

V is TRBV27 and J is TRBJ2-7; D is possibly TRBD1 (5 bases). V lost 5 bases and J lost 0, with 17 bases in between. The germline V gene encodes CDR1 MNHEY and CDR2 SMNVEV (reference sequence). The CDR3 length is 16 residues. CDR3 region: CASSTGFSHSSYEQYF. DNA of the CDR3: TGTGCCAGCAGTACAGGTTTCTCCCATAGCTCCTACGAGCAGTACTTC.

This clone has only a few counts. V gene TRBV19 combines with J gene TRBJ2-3; D perhaps matches TRBD1 (6 bases). Germline V gene lookup returns CDR1 LNHDA and CDR2 SQIVND (reference sequence). The ends were cut back, 5 bases at V and 4 bases at J, with 16 bases in the middle. This CDR3 comprises 15 residues. The CDR3 nucleotides read TGTGCCAGTAGTCGGAACAGGGACCCCCCAGATACGCAGTATTTT. Encoded protein: CASSRNRDPPDTQYF.

The table lists this clone with many counts. This rearrangement joins TRBV27 to TRBJ2-1; 8 bases align to TRBD2. The CDR3 runs to 15 residues. The V segment lost 3 bases and the J segment 5 bases; nucleotides outside the gene matches: 6. Germline CDR1 reads MNHEY; CDR2 reads SMNVEV (reference sequence). CDR3 bases: TGTGCCAGCAGTTTTGTTAGCGGGATTGACAATGAGCAGTTCTTC. This translates into CASSFVSGIDNEQFF.

This clone turned up a few times. The rearrangement links TRBV2 to TRBJ2-7; TRBD2 aligns across 9 bases. The CDR3 has 15 residues. V trimming: 8 bases; J trimming: 3 bases; junction bases outside the gene matches: 11. Germline CDR1 and CDR2: SNHLY and FYNNEI. CDR3 region: CASPKRQREDYEQYF. The CDR3 nucleotides are TGTGCCAGCCCAAAAAGACAGCGGGAGGACTACGAGCAGTACTTC. The full variable domain, in which reference TRBV2 and TRBJ2-7 provide the parts outside the CDR3, is EPEVTQTPSHQVTQMGQEVILRCVPISNHLYFYWYRQILGQKVEFLVSFYNNEISEKSEIFDDQFSVERPDGSNFTLKIRSTKLEDSAMYFCASPKRQREDYEQYFGPGTRLTVT.

The CDR3, as DNA: TGTGCCAGCAGTTCACAGGGGGGTACGACCCAGTACTTC. Translating gives CASSSQGGTTQYF. V is TRBV27 and J is TRBJ2-5, with 8 bases fitting TRBD1. V lost 4 bases and J lost 7; bases outside the gene matches: 5. There are 13 residues in the CDR3. Germline V CDR1 and CDR2: MNHEY, SMNVEV (reference sequence).

This clone was observed a few times. The chain uses TRBV15 and TRBJ2-1; the D gene is possibly TRBD1 (6 bases). Germline assignment: CDR1 LNHNV and CDR2 YYDKDF (reference sequence). V was cut by 0 bases and J by 9 bases, with 12 bases left in between. The length of the CDR3 is 14 residues. The DNA of the CDR3 is TGTGCCACCAGCAGAGATCAGGGGCTCGGTGAGCAGTTCTTC. Amino acid sequence: CATSRDQGLGEQFF.

This chain uses TRBV10-2 with TRBJ2-1; D is unresolved. Per germline, CDR1 WSHSY and CDR2 SAAADI. V was cut by 4 bases and J by 6 bases, with 10 bases left in between. The CDR3 covers 13 residues. CDR3 region: CASSVSVPNEQFF. For the CDR3, the DNA is TGCGCCAGCAGTGTCAGCGTGCCCAATGAGCAGTTCTTC.

The chain couples TRBV2 to TRBJ2-4; possible D gene TRBD1, 5 bases. The germline V gene encodes CDR1 SNHLY and CDR2 FYNNEI. Trimming removed 7 bases at V and 0 bases at J, with 13 bases between. The CDR3 has 15 residues. Here the CDR3 DNA reads TGTGCCAGCACAGGGTCGGGCCTAGCCAAAAACATTCAGTACTTC. This translates into CASTGSGLAKNIQYF. The full variable domain, its missing parts supplied by reference TRBV2 and TRBJ2-4, is EPEVTQTPSHQVTQMGQEVILRCVPISNHLYFYWYRQILGQKVEFLVSFYNNEISEKSEIFDDQFSVERPDGSNFTLKIRSTKLEDSAMYFCASTGSGLAKNIQYFGAGTRLSVL.

Of note for this clone: The germline gene is not matched at one end of the junction; a read error may be the cause. The identical CDR3 is also encoded by other nucleotide sequences in the sample. This chain connects TRBV29-1 to TRBJ1-4; possible D gene TRBD1, 5 bases. CDR3 length equals 13 residues. Germline CDR1 is SQVTM and CDR2 is ANQGSEA. The CDR3 loop reads CSAGGSTNEKLFF. The CDR3 DNA reads as TGCAGCGCCGGGGGTTCAACCAATGAAAAACTGTTTTTT.

The chain recombines TRBV27 with TRBJ1-1; TRBD1 agrees at 8 bases. CDR3 size: 14 residues. After removal of 5 bases from V and 4 bases from J, the junction contained 6 bases not matched to a gene. Germline values: CDR1 MNHEY, CDR2 SMNVEV (reference sequence). This CDR3 is CASSKTTGVTEAFF. The CDR3 coding sequence is TGTGCCAGCAGTAAGACGACAGGGGTCACTGAAGCTTTCTTT.

This clone was recorded a few times. The chain has TRBV11-3 and TRBJ2-1; D possibly corresponds to TRBD2 (5 bases). The length of the CDR3 is 14 residues. Trimming cost V 1 base and J 7 bases, with 11 bases left between them. The germline V gene encodes CDR1 SGHNT and CDR2 YENEEA. For the CDR3, the DNA is TGTGCCAGCAGCTTAGTCGGGCGAGGGAATGAGCAGTTCTTC. Translating gives CASSLVGRGNEQFF.

The chain recombines TRBV19 with TRBJ1-5, with TRBD1 matching over 7 bases. Looked up from germline, CDR1 is LNHDA and CDR2 is SQIVND (reference sequence). This CDR3 has 14 amino acids. Trimming at V came to 8 bases and at J to 7 bases, leaving 11 bases not matched to a gene. Here the CDR3 DNA reads TGTGCCAGTTCCCTTGACAGGGAGGACCAGCCCCAGCATTTT. It encodes CASSLDREDQPQHF.

This clone was recorded once. The chain has TRBV5-1 and TRBJ1-5; D perhaps matches TRBD1 (6 bases). CDR1 and CDR2 from the germline V gene are SGHRS and YFSETQ. This CDR3 is built from 14 residues. V lost 2 bases, J lost 3 bases, and 9 bases lay in between. In DNA form, the CDR3 reads TGCGCCAGCAGCTTACAGGGTAACAATCAGCCCCAGCATTTT. Translation: CASSLQGNNQPQHF. Combining the CDR3 with reference TRBV5-1 and TRBJ1-5 gives the whole variable domain KAGVTQTPRYLIKTRGQQVTLSCSPISGHRSVSWYQQTPGQGLQFLFEYFSETQRNKGNFPGRFSGRQFSNSRSEMNVSTLELGDSALYLCASSLQGNNQPQHFGDGTRLSIL.

The V and J genes are TRBV4-3 and TRBJ2-3, with D hard to call. The CDR3 length is 18 residues. The germline gives CDR1 LGHNA, CDR2 YSLEER. The germline V and J ends were trimmed by 0 bases and 2 bases, with 18 bases remaining between them. The CDR3 spells CASSQDFNRGYFTDTQYF. The CDR3, as DNA: TGCGCCAGCAGCCAAGATTTCAATCGCGGCTACTTCACAGATACGCAGTATTTT.

The chain joins TRBV19 to TRBJ1-1, with TRBD1 matching over 7 bases. Germline V lookup: CDR1 LNHDA, CDR2 SQIVND (reference sequence). Trimming removed 6 bases from V and 6 bases from J; junction bases left unmatched: 7. The CDR3 totals 13 residues. CDR3 region: CASRSGGLAEAFF. DNA of the CDR3: TGTGCCAGTAGATCAGGGGGTCTAGCTGAAGCTTTCTTT.

This chain uses TRBV5-1 with TRBJ2-7; TRBD1 might be the D (6 bases). Germline-derived CDR1 and CDR2 are SGHRS and YFSETQ. Trimming cost V 0 bases and J 2 bases, with 18 bases left between them. CDR3 length: 17 residues. The CDR3 here is CASSLGRSGVGPYEQYF. CDR3 nucleotide sequence: TGCGCCAGCAGCTTGGGTAGGTCAGGGGTAGGTCCCTACGAGCAGTACTTC.

The V and J genes are TRBV7-9 and TRBJ2-3, with D unclear. The CDR3 has 14 amino acids. Germline-derived CDR1 and CDR2 are SEHNR and FQNEAQ (reference sequence). V dropped 5 bases and J dropped 0 bases, with 9 bases sitting between them. CDR3 in amino acids: CASSVSESTDTQYF. The CDR3 region has the DNA TGTGCCAGCAGCGTCAGCGAAAGCACAGATACGCAGTATTTT.

J is TRBJ2-2 and V is TRBV7-6, with a possible D match to TRBD1 (6 bases). The length of the CDR3 is 15 residues. V was clipped by 4 bases and J by 0 bases, with 9 bases between them. CDR1 is SGHVS, CDR2 FNYEAQ, per germline. CDR3 sequence: CASSSTGSNTGELFF. The CDR3, as DNA: TGTGCCAGCAGCTCGACAGGTTCGAACACCGGGGAGCTGTTTTTT.

The V gene is TRBV5-1, the J gene TRBJ1-5; D perhaps matches TRBD1 (6 bases). V lost 4 bases and J lost 0, with 20 bases in between. Germline V gene data show CDR1 as SGHRS and CDR2 as YFSETQ. CDR3 length equals 18 residues. CDR3 amino acids: CASSPWGGAAGSNQPQHF. CDR3 coding DNA: TGCGCCAGCAGCCCCTGGGGGGGGGCAGCCGGTAGCAATCAGCCCCAGCATTTT.